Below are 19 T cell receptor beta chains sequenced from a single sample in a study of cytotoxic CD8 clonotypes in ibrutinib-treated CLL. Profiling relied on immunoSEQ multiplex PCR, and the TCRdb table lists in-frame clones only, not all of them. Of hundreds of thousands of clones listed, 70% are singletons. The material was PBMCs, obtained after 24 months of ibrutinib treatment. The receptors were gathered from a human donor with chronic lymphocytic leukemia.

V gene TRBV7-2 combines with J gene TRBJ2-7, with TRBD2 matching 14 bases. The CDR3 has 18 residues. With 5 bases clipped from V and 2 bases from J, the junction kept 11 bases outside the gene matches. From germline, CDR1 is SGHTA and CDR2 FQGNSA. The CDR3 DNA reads TGTGCCAGCAGCCCCCGACTAGCGGGAGGGCCTTCTCCCTACGAGCAGTACTTC. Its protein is CASSPRLAGGPSPYEQYF. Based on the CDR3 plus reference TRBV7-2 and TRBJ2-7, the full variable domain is GAGVSQSPSNKVTEKGKDVELRCDPISGHTALYWYRQSLGQGLEFLIYFQGNSAPDKSGLPSDRFSAERTGGSVSTLTIQRTQQEDSAVYLCASSPRLAGGPSPYEQYFGPGTRLTVT.

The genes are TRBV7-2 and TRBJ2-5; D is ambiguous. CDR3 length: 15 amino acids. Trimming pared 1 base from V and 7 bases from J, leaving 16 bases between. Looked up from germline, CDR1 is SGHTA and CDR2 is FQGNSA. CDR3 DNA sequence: TGTGCCAGCAGCTTAGGGTCGGGCAGCTTAGGGACCCAGTACTTC. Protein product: CASSLGSGSLGTQYF.

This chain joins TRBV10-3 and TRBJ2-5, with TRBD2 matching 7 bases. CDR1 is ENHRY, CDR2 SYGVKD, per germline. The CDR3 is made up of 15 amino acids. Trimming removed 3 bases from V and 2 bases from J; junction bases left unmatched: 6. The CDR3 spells CAISDGTTTQETQYF. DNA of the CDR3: TGTGCCATCAGTGACGGGACTACTACTCAAGAGACCCAGTACTTC.

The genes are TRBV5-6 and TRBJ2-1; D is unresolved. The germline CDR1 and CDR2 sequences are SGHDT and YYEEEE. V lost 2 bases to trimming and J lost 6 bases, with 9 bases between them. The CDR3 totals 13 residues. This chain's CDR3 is CASSLGRSNEQFF. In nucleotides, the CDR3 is TGTGCCAGCAGCTTAGGACGCAGCAATGAGCAGTTCTTC. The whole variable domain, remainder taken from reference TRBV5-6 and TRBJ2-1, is DAGVTQSPTHLIKTRGQQVTLRCSPKSGHDTVSWYQQALGQGPQFIFQYYEEEERQRGNFPDRFSGHQFPNYSSELNVNALLLGDSALYLCASSLGRSNEQFFGPGTRLTVL.

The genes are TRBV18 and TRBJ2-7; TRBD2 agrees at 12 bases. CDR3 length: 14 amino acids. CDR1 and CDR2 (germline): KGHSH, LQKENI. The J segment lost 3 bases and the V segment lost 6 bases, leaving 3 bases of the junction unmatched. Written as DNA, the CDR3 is TGTGCCAGCTCTTCTAGCGGGAGGGTCTACGAGCAGTACTTC. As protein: CASSSSGRVYEQYF.

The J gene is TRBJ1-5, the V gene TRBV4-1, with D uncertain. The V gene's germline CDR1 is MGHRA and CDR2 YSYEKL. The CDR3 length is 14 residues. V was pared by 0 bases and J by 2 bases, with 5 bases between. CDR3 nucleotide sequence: TGCGCCAGCAGCCAAGAGTCCGGCAATCAGCCCCAGCATTTT. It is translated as CASSQESGNQPQHF.

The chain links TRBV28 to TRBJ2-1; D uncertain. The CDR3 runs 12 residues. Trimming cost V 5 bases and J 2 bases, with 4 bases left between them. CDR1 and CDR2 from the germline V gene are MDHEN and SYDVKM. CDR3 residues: CASSTPYNEQFF. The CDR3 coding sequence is TGTGCCAGCAGTACCCCCTACAATGAGCAGTTCTTC.

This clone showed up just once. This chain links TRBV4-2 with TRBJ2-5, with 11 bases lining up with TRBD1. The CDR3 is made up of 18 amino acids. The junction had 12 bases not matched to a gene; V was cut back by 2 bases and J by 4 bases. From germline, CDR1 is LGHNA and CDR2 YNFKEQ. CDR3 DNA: TGTGCCAGCAGCCAACAGCCCCGAGGACAGGGGGCAGGAGAGACCCAGTACTTC. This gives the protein CASSQQPRGQGAGETQYF.

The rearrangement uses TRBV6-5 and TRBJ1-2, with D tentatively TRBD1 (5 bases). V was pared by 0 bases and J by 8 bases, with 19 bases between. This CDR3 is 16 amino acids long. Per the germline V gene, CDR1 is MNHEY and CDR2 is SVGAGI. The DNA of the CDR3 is TGTGCCAGCAGTTACTCGAGTAGCAGGGAAAATTCGGGCTACACCTTC. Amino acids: CASSYSSSRENSGYTF.

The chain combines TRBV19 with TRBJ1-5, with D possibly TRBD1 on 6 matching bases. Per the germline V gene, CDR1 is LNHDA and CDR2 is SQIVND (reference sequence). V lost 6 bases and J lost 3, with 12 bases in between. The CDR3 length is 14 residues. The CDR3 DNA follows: TGTGCCAGTAGCTATGACAGGTTCAATCAGCCCCAGCATTTT. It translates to CASSYDRFNQPQHF. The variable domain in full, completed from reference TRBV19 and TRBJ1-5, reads DGGITQSPKYLFRKEGQNVTLSCEQNLNHDAMYWYRQDPGQGLRLIYYSQIVNDFQKGDIAEGYSVSREKKESFPLTVTSAQKNPTAFYLCASSYDRFNQPQHFGDGTRLSIL.

CDR3 DNA: TGCAGTGCTTGGACGGCTCTAGAGCAGTTCTTC. Translation: CSAWTALEQFF. V usage is TRBV20-1 and J usage is TRBJ2-1; D unresolved. Germline CDR1 DFQATT, CDR2 SNEGSKA (reference sequence). V dropped 5 bases and J dropped 10 bases, with 12 bases sitting between them. The CDR3 spans 11 residues.

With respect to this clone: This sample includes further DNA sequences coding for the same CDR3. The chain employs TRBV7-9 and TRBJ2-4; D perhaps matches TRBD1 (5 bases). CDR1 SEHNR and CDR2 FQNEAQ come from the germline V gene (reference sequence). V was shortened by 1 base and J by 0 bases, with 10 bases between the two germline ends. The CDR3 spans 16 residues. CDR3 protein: CASSLGQGLAKNIQYF. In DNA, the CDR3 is TGTGCCAGCAGCTTAGGGCAGGGTCTAGCCAAAAACATTCAGTACTTC.

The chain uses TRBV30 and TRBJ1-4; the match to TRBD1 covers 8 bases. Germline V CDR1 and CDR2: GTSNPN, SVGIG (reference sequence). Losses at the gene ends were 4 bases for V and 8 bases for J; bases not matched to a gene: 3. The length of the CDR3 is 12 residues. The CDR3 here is CAWTRGQEKLFF. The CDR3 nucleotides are TGTGCCTGGACCAGGGGGCAGGAAAAACTGTTTTTT.

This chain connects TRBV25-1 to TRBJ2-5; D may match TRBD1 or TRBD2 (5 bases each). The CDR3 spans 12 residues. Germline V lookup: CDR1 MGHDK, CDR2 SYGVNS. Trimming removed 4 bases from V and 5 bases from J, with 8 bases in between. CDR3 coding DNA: TGTGCCAGCAGTGGGGGGTCGGAGACCCAGTACTTC. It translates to CASSGGSETQYF.

This CDR3 reads CASRVQSDTGELFF. The CDR3 DNA follows: TGTGCCAGCAGGGTCCAATCGGACACCGGGGAGCTGTTTTTT. This chain connects TRBV11-3 to TRBJ2-2; D gene ambiguous. Germline-derived CDR1 and CDR2 are SGHNT and YENEEA. Trimming shortened V by 6 bases and J by 3 bases, and 11 bases separated the two germline ends. This CDR3 is built from 14 residues. Based on the CDR3 plus reference TRBV11-3 and TRBJ2-2, the full variable domain is EAGVVQSPRYKIIEKKQPVAFWCNPISGHNTLYWYLQNLGQGPELLIRYENEEAVDDSQLPKDRFSAERLKGVDSTLKIQPAELGDSAVYLCASRVQSDTGELFFGEGSRLTVL.

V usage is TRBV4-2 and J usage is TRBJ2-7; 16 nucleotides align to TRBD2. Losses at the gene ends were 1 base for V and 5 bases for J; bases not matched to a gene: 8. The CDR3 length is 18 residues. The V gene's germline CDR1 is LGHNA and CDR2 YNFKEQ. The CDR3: CASSQGGGLAGGLDEQYF. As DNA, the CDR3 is TGTGCCAGCAGCCAAGGTGGGGGACTAGCGGGAGGGCTTGACGAGCAGTACTTC.

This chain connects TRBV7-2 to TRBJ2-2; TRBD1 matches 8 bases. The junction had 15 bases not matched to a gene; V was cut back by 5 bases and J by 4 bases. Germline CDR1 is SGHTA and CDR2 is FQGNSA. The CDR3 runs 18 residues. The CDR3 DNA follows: TGTGCCAGCAGCATTATATCAGGGGGCCCTTTTAGCACCGGGGAGCTGTTTTTT. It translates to CASSIISGGPFSTGELFF.

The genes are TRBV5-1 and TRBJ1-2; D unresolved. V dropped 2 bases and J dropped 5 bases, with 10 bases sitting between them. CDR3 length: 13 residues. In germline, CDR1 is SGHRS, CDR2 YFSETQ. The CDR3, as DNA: TGCGCCAGCAGCTTAAACCCGACTTATGGCTACACCTTC. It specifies CASSLNPTYGYTF.

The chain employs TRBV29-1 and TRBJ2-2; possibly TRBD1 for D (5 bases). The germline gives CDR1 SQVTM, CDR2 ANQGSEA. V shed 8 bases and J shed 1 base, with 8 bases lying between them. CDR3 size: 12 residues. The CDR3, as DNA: TGCAGCATAGACAGGAACACCGGGGAGCTGTTTTTT. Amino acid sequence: CSIDRNTGELFF.